The source of this TCR beta chain is a study of T cells after yellow fever vaccination. TCRdb recomputed calls from the 5' RACE reads with MiXCR, one row per CDR3 protein. The sample shows about 320,000 distinct CDR3 sequences, approximately 4.3% of them seen only once. The CDR3 is 15 residues long. Germline CDR1 DFQATT, CDR2 SNEGSKA (reference sequence). The ends lost 3 bases at V and 4 bases at J; junction bases unmatched: 8. The sequence was collected from a man between 18 and 35 years old who received the YFV17D yellow fever vaccine. This specimen consisted of PBMCs, obtained 15 days after the yellow fever booster vaccination. The rearrangement uses TRBV20-1 and TRBJ2-2, with 7 bases matching TRBD1. DNA for the CDR3: TGCAGTGCTAGCCCGACCGGGACAGCCACCGGGGAGCTGTTTTTT. Its protein is CSASPTGTATGELFF.